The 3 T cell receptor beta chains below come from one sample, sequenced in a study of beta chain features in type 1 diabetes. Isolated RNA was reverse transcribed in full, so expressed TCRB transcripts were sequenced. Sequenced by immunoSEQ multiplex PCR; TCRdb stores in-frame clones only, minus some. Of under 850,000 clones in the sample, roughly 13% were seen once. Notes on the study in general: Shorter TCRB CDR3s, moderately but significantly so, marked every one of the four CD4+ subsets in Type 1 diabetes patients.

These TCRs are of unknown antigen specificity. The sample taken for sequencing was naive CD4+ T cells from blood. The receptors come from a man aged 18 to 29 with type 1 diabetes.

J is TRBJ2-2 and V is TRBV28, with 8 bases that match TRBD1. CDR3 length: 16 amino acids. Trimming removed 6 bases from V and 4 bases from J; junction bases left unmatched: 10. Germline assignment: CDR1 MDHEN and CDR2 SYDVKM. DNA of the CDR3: TGTGCCAGCAGGCCTTCCGGGACAGGACTCACCGGGGAGCTGTTTTTT. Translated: CASRPSGTGLTGELFF.

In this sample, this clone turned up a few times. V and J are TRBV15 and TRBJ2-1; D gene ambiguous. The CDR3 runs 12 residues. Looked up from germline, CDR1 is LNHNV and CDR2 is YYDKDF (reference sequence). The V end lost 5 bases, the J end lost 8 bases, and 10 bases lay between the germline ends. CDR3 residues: CATSPYTDEQFF. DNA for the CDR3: TGTGCCACCAGCCCATACACCGATGAGCAGTTCTTC.

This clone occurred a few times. DNA of the CDR3: TGTGCCAGCAGTCTAGGACAGGTCGTCTACAATGAGCAGTTCTTC. Its protein product is CASSLGQVVYNEQFF. J is TRBJ2-1 and V is TRBV25-1, with 7 bases aligning to TRBD1. Germline-derived CDR1 and CDR2 are MGHDK and SYGVNS. Trimming cost V 5 bases and J 3 bases; bases outside gene matches: 7. CDR3 length: 15 residues.